This T cell receptor (beta chain) was captured in a study of control samples from healthy donors and cancer patients. This clone has more than one count but fewer than ten. The method was immunoSEQ multiplex PCR; TCRdb's version includes in-frame clones alone and lacks a portion of them. Altogether approximately 140,000 clones are present, roughly nine tenths being singletons, with the ten largest covering more than 6.5%. The receptor was derived from a man between 50 and 59 years old with head and neck cancer. The source material was PBMCs.

CDR3 sequence (DNA): TGTGCCAGCAGTGGGGGCGGCCTCTCTGGAAACACCATATATTTT. Translation gives CASSGGGLSGNTIYF. The genes are TRBV2 and TRBJ1-3, with TRBD1 as a possible D gene (5 bases). The germline CDR1 and CDR2 sequences are SNHLY and FYNNEI. With 4 bases removed from V and 0 bases from J, the gap between germline ends came to 10 bases. The CDR3 has 15 residues.